A single sample is the source of the 19 T cell receptor beta chains below, sequenced in a study of cytomegalovirus exposure and HLA in healthy donors. PCR employed 60 Vbeta and 13 Jbeta primers. Assay used: immunoSEQ multiplex PCR; TCRdb lists only in-frame clones, some missing. The sample carries approximately 100,000 clones, around 70% recorded once. Source material: PBMCs. These receptors came from a man in his forties in good health and CMV-seropositive.

This chain links TRBV28 with TRBJ1-5, with TRBD1 matching 7 bases. The CDR3 length is 16 residues. Germline assignment: CDR1 MDHEN and CDR2 SYDVKM. With V trimmed by 4 bases and J by 7 bases, 13 bases remained unmatched. Here the CDR3 DNA reads TGTGCCAGCAGTTCCGAGGAAACAGGGGCCAGGCAGCCCCAGCATTTT. Translating it yields CASSSEETGARQPQHF.

The J gene is TRBJ2-5, the V gene TRBV28; D is possibly TRBD1 (5 bases). The J call is doubtful: the DNA matches TRBJ2-7 better. Germline V gene data show CDR1 as MDHEN and CDR2 as SYDVKM. The CDR3 contains 13 residues. The CDR3 sequence: CASSFPGFYEQYF. Here the CDR3 DNA reads TGTGCCAGCAGTTTTCCAGGGTTCTACGAGCAGTACTTC.

The V call is TRBV2, the J call TRBJ2-3, with 10 bases lining up with TRBD2. Germline V gene data show CDR1 as SNHLY and CDR2 as FYNNEI. The CDR3 totals 16 residues. After removal of 6 bases from V and 4 bases from J, the junction contained 10 bases not matched to a gene. Here the CDR3 DNA reads TGTGCCAGCAGCCCCGGGACTAGCGTTGGTCCAGATACGCAGTATTTT. Amino acids: CASSPGTSVGPDTQYF.

In this sample, this clone turned up a few times. The chain is built from TRBV6-1 and TRBJ1-5, with 7 nucleotides matching TRBD1. The junction had 8 bases not matched to a gene; V was cut back by 4 bases and J by 2 bases. CDR1 and CDR2 (germline): MNHNS, SASEGT. The CDR3 totals 16 residues. The CDR3 reads CASSGQGGLGNQPQHF. DNA for the CDR3: TGTGCCAGCAGTGGTCAAGGGGGCTTGGGCAATCAGCCCCAGCATTTT.

This clone was observed a handful of times. The gene calls are TRBV10-2 and TRBJ2-1, with 10 positions matching TRBD2. J lost 7 bases, V lost 5 bases, and 8 bases had no gene match. Germline V gene sequence: CDR1 WSHSY, CDR2 SAAADI. This CDR3 is 15 amino acids long. The CDR3: CASSWSLAGANEQFF. DNA for the CDR3: TGCGCCAGCAGTTGGTCGCTAGCGGGAGCTAATGAGCAGTTCTTC.

The chain links TRBV14 to TRBJ1-1; weak D call: TRBD1 (6 bases). Germline V gene lookup returns CDR1 SGHDN and CDR2 FVKESK. The CDR3 covers 14 residues. Trimming stripped 6 bases from V and 0 bases from J, with 11 bases between. DNA of the CDR3: TGTGCCAGCAGGGACAGCACCCTGAACACTGAAGCTTTCTTT. It yields the protein CASRDSTLNTEAFF. Using reference TRBV14 and TRBJ1-1 for the parts outside the CDR3, the full variable domain is EAGVTQFPSHSVIEKGQTVTLRCDPISGHDNLYWYRRVMGKEIKFLLHFVKESKQDESGMPNNRFLAERTGGTYSTLKVQPAELEDSGVYFCASRDSTLNTEAFFGQGTRLTVV.

The chain recombines TRBV5-6 with TRBJ2-1; 9 bases are shared with TRBD2. Trimming took 0 bases from V and 4 from J; bases not matched to a gene: 2. From germline, CDR1 is SGHDT and CDR2 YYEEEE. The CDR3 has 15 residues. Here the CDR3 DNA reads TGTGCCAGCAGCTTGGTGGCGGGAGGGTACAATGAGCAGTTCTTC. This encodes CASSLVAGGYNEQFF.

The rearrangement links TRBV29-1 to TRBJ1-4, with 8 bases identical to TRBD1. This CDR3 has 13 amino acids. J was trimmed by 5 bases and V by 4 bases; bases with no gene match: 3. Germline V CDR1 and CDR2: SQVTM, ANQGSEA. The CDR3 DNA sequence: TGCAGCGTTGTGACAGGGGAAAATGAAAAACTGTTTTTT. Translating gives CSVVTGENEKLFF.

The chain uses TRBV30 and TRBJ1-1; 9 nucleotides line up with TRBD1. Germline V lookup: CDR1 GTSNPN, CDR2 SVGIG (reference sequence). Losses at the gene ends were 2 bases for V and 0 bases for J; bases not matched to a gene: 4. The CDR3 has 15 amino acids. This CDR3 reads CAWSPGQGMNTEAFF. The CDR3 DNA sequence: TGTGCCTGGAGTCCGGGACAGGGTATGAACACTGAAGCTTTCTTT.

The chain recombines TRBV29-1 with TRBJ2-1, with a possible D match to TRBD2 (7 bases). Germline V gene data show CDR1 as SQVTM and CDR2 as ANQGSEA. This CDR3 comprises 13 residues. Trimming left V 2 bases short and J 7 bases short, with 12 bases between. This CDR3 is CSVEKGGLNEQFF. Here the CDR3 DNA reads TGCAGCGTTGAAAAGGGGGGACTAAATGAGCAGTTCTTC.

This chain links TRBV11-2 with TRBJ2-7, with TRBD2 matching 8 bases. Germline trimming cut 3 bases from V and 1 base from J; bases unmatched to any gene: 5. The CDR3 runs to 15 residues. CDR1 is SGHAT and CDR2 is FQNNGV in the germline V gene. CDR3 region: CASSFGLALSYEQYF. The CDR3 DNA sequence: TGTGCCAGCAGCTTTGGACTAGCCTTATCCTACGAGCAGTACTTC.

V and J are TRBV2 and TRBJ2-7; tentatively, D is TRBD2 (6 bases). Germline loops: CDR1 SNHLY, CDR2 FYNNEI. The CDR3 spans 13 residues. The V end was cut by 7 bases, the J end by 2 bases, with 12 bases between. The CDR3 DNA reads as TGTGCCAGCAAGGGACTGGAAACCTACGAGCAGTACTTC. It specifies CASKGLETYEQYF.

The chain combines TRBV6-1 with TRBJ1-1; D call uncertain. Trimming shortened V by 1 base and J by 5 bases, and 11 bases separated the two germline ends. The germline gives CDR1 MNHNS, CDR2 SASEGT. CDR3 length: 14 residues. The CDR3 sequence is CASSEVRGNTEAFF. The CDR3 nucleotides read TGTGCCAGCAGTGAAGTCCGGGGTAATACTGAAGCTTTCTTT.

This clone showed up just once. The CDR3 DNA follows: TGTGCCAGCAGTGACTCAAGCAGCGGGTTCACAGATACGCAGTATTTT. It encodes CASSDSSSGFTDTQYF. V and J are TRBV6-4 and TRBJ2-3, with TRBD2 as a possible D gene (6 bases). Trimming removed 0 bases from V and 2 bases from J, with 12 bases in between. Germline V gene lookup returns CDR1 MRHNA and CDR2 SNTAGT. The CDR3 contains 16 residues.

The rearrangement links TRBV4-1 to TRBJ2-1; 8 bases match TRBD2. This CDR3 region has 14 residues. The junction had 5 bases not matched to a gene; V was cut back by 1 base and J by 9 bases. The V gene's germline CDR1 is MGHRA and CDR2 YSYEKL. CDR3 in amino acids: CASSQGIAGTEQFF. For the CDR3, the DNA is TGCGCCAGCAGCCAAGGGATAGCGGGAACTGAGCAGTTCTTC.

This chain connects TRBV29-1 to TRBJ2-7; 7 bases agree with TRBD2. The V segment lost 1 base and the J segment 2 bases; nucleotides outside the gene matches: 5. The CDR3 extends over 14 amino acids. In germline, CDR1 is SQVTM, CDR2 ANQGSEA. This chain's CDR3 is CSVEGGRDAYEQYF. The CDR3 coding sequence is TGCAGCGTTGAAGGGGGGAGGGATGCCTACGAGCAGTACTTC.

This chain joins TRBV15 and TRBJ1-4; D ambiguous. Trimming stripped 4 bases from V and 3 bases from J, with 15 bases between. The V gene's germline CDR1 is LNHNV and CDR2 YYDKDF (reference sequence). This CDR3 has 16 amino acids. The CDR3 here is CATSIPSRDPNEKLFF. The CDR3, as DNA: TGTGCCACCAGCATCCCGTCGAGGGATCCTAATGAAAAACTGTTTTTT.

V usage is TRBV27 and J usage is TRBJ2-1; possible D gene TRBD1, 5 bases. The CDR3 is 14 residues long. V lost 6 bases, J lost 2 bases, and 11 bases lay in between. In germline, CDR1 is MNHEY, CDR2 SMNVEV (reference sequence). CDR3 region: CASRKGWAYNEQFF. CDR3 in DNA: TGTGCCAGCAGAAAGGGGTGGGCCTACAATGAGCAGTTCTTC.

The CDR3 sequence is CASSRRLADSTDTQYF. In DNA form, the CDR3 reads TGTGCCAGCAGCCGCCGTCTAGCGGATAGCACAGATACGCAGTATTTT. This chain uses TRBV11-2 with TRBJ2-3, with 7 bases aligning to TRBD2. J lost 0 bases, V lost 5 bases, and 8 bases had no gene match. Germline lookup yields CDR1 SGHAT and CDR2 FQNNGV. CDR3 size: 16 residues.